This is a list of T cell receptor beta chains from one sample in a study of blood T cell repertoires in COVID-19. Sequenced by immunoSEQ multiplex PCR; TCRdb stores in-frame clones only, minus some. Of 100,000 or so clones in the sample, 60% to 80% were seen once. Input material: peripheral blood. The receptors shown here come from a man in his fifties or sixties with active or convalescent COVID-19. CDR3s include the opening cysteine and the closing phenylalanine or tryptophan. The order of the fields is J gene, D gene, V gene, CDR3 protein. The D gene is left open where the match is weak.

J: TRBJ1-5
D: TRBD1
V: TRBV7-9
CDR3: CASSQGGNQPQHF

J: TRBJ2-1
D: TRBD1
V: TRBV5-1
CDR3: CASRTGTGGNEQFF

J: TRBJ2-1
D: TRBD2
V: TRBV7-2
CDR3: CASRRLAPDNEQFF

J: TRBJ2-2
D: .
V: TRBV28
CDR3: CASSFDSLTGELFF

J: TRBJ2-3
D: .
V: TRBV6-1
CDR3: CASSERTASTDTQYF

J: TRBJ2-3
D: TRBD2
V: TRBV18
CDR3: CASSPIGTSRNTDTQYF

J: TRBJ1-2
D: .
V: TRBV5-6
CDR3: CASSPTNSGGYTF

J: TRBJ2-2
D: TRBD1
V: TRBV24-1
CDR3: CATKGQGSAGELFF

J: TRBJ2-1
D: TRBD2
V: TRBV28
CDR3: CATRTSIAFDEQFF

J: TRBJ1-2
D: TRBD1
V: TRBV18
CDR3: CASSPGTAYGYTF

J: TRBJ1-4
D: .
V: TRBV7-9
CDR3: CASSFIREDEKLFF

J: TRBJ1-3
D: .
V: TRBV2
CDR3: CASSEMGASSGNTIYF

J: TRBJ1-3
D: TRBD1
V: TRBV6-1
CDR3: CASSELGQYSGNTIYF

J: TRBJ2-5
D: TRBD1
V: TRBV16
CDR3: CASSGRTGLQETQYF